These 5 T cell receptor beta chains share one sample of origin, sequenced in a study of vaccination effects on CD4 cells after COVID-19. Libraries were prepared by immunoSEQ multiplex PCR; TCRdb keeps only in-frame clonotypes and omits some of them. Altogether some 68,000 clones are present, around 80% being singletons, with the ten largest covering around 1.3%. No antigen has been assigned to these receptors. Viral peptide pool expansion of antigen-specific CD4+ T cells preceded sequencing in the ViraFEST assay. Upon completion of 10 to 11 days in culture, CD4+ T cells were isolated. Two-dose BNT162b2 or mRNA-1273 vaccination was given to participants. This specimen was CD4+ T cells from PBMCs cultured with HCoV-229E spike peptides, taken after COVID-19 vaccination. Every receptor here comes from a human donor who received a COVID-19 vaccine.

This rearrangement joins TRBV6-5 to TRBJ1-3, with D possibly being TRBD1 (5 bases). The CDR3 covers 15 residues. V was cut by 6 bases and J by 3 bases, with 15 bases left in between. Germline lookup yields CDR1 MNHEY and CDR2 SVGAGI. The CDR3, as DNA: TGTGCCAGCAGGTCAGGGAGTATTTTTGGAAACACCATATATTTT. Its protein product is CASRSGSIFGNTIYF.

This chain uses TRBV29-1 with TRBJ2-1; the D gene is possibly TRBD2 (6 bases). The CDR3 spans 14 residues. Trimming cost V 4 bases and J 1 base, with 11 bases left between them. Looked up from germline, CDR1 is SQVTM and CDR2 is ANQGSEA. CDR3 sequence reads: CSVVEGRSYNEQFF. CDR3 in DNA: TGCAGCGTTGTGGAGGGGCGGTCCTACAATGAGCAGTTCTTC.

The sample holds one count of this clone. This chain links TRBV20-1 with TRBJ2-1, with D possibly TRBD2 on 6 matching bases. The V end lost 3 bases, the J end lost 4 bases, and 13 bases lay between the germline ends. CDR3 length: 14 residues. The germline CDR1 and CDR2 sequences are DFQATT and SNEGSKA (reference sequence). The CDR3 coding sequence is TGCAGTGCTAGTAACCCCGCGGGGTACAATGAGCAGTTCTTC. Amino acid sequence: CSASNPAGYNEQFF.

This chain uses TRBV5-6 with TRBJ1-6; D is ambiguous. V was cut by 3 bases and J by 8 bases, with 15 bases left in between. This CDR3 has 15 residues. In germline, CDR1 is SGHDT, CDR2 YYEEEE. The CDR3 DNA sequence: TGTGCCAGCAGCTCTCTCAAAGACGGAGATTCACCCCTCCACTTT. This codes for CASSSLKDGDSPLHF. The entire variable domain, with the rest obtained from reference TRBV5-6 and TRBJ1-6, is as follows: DAGVTQSPTHLIKTRGQQVTLRCSPKSGHDTVSWYQQALGQGPQFIFQYYEEEERQRGNFPDRFSGHQFPNYSSELNVNALLLGDSALYLCASSSLKDGDSPLHFGNGTRLTVT.

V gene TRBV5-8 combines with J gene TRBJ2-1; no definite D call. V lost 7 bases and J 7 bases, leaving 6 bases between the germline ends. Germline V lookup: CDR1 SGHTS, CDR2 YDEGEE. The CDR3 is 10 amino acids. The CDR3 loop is CASPGNEQFF. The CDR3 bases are TGTGCCAGCCCCGGAAATGAGCAGTTCTTC. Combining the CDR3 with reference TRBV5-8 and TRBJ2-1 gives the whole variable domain EAGVTQSPTHLIKTRGQQATLRCSPISGHTSVYWYQQALGLGLQFLLWYDEGEERNRGNFPPRFSGRQFPNYSSELNVNALELEDSALYLCASPGNEQFFGPGTRLTVL.